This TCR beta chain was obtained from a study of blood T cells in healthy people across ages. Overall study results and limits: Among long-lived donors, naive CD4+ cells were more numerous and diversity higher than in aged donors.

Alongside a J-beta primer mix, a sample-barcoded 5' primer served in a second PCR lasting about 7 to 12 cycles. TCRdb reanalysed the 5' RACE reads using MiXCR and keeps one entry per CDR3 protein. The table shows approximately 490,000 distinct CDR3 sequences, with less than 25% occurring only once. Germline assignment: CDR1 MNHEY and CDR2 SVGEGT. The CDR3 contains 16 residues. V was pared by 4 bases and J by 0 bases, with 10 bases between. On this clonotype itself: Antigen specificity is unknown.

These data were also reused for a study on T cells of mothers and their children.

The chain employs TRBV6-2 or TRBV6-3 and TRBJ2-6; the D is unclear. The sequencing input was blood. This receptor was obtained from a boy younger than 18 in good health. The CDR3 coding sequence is TGTGCCAGCAGTTTACAGTCCAGCTCTGGGGCCAACGTCCTGACTTTC. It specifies CASSLQSSSGANVLTF.